A selection of T cell receptor beta chains follows, all from one sample in a study of blood T cell repertoires in COVID-19. Assay: immunoSEQ multiplex PCR; the TCRdb copy retains only in-frame clones and omits some. There are 100,000 to 150,000 clones in the sample; approximately 85% occur only once, and 5% to 7.5% lies in the top ten. Sequencing input: peripheral blood. The receptors come from a man of 80 years or more with active or convalescent COVID-19. The CDR3 runs from the conserved cysteine through the conserved F or W. The order of the fields is clone size, D gene, CDR3 length, V gene, J gene, CDR3 protein, CDR3 DNA. A D gene is named only where the DNA matches it firmly. Only some rows state a clone size, as once, few, many or a class for expanded clones.

>.|.|16|TRBV11-1|TRBJ1-1
CASSPQGGAWGTEAFF
TGTGCCAGCAGCCCCCAAGGAGGGGCTTGGGGTACTGAAGCTTTCTTT
>.|.|14|TRBV9|TRBJ1-2
CASSVVSGEGGYTF
TGTGCCAGCAGCGTAGTTTCGGGGGAGGGTGGCTACACCTTC
>many|TRBD2|17|TRBV18|TRBJ2-1
CASSPLSGGNAYNEQFF
TGTGCCAGCTCACCACTTTCCGGGGGGAACGCCTACAATGAGCAGTTCTTC
>.|TRBD1|14|TRBV10-3|TRBJ1-1
CAISLRDRVTEAFF
TGTGCCATCAGTCTCCGGGACAGGGTGACTGAAGCTTTCTTT
>.|TRBD1|15|TRBV6-5|TRBJ1-2
CASSLTGTDSGGYTF
TGTGCCAGCAGTTTGACAGGGACCGACTCTGGTGGCTACACCTTC
>.|.|16|TRBV3-1/TRBV3-2|TRBJ2-2
CASSRLGGRNTGELFF
TGTGCCAGCAGCCGTTTGGGGGGGCGGAACACCGGGGAGCTGTTTTTT
>.|TRBD1|13|TRBV5-1|TRBJ1-2
CASSPQDRDGYTF
TGCGCCAGCAGCCCCCAGGACAGGGATGGCTACACCTTC
>.|TRBD1|15|TRBV5-4|TRBJ2-2
CATTRDRGNTGELFF
TGTGCCACCACCCGGGACAGGGGGAACACCGGGGAGCTGTTTTTT
>.|.|14|TRBV10-3|TRBJ2-5
CAISEYGGEETQYF
TGTGCCATCAGTGAGTACGGTGGGGAGGAGACCCAGTACTTC
>.|.|14|TRBV10-3|TRBJ1-2
CAISEGWGQNGYTF
TGTGCCATCAGTGAAGGGTGGGGGCAAAATGGCTACACCTTC
>.|.|14|TRBV19|TRBJ1-4
CASSNRATNEKLFF
TGTGCCAGTAGCAACAGAGCAACTAATGAAAAACTGTTTTTT
>.|TRBD1|13|TRBV11-3|TRBJ1-1
CASSSQGDTEAFF
TGTGCCAGCAGCTCACAGGGGGACACTGAAGCTTTCTTT
>once|TRBD1|13|TRBV12-5|TRBJ1-2
CASGSGTGYGYTF
TGTGCTAGTGGTTCAGGGACAGGCTATGGCTACACCTTC
>.|TRBD2|16|TRBV6-5|TRBJ2-1
CASSYSAGGAYNEQFF
TGTGCCAGCAGTTACTCAGCGGGAGGGGCCTACAATGAGCAGTTCTTC
>.|TRBD2|16|TRBV7-2|TRBJ2-7
CASSRDGTSGSYEQYF
TGTGCCAGCAGCCGCGATGGGACTAGCGGGAGCTACGAGCAGTACTTC
>.|.|12|TRBV30|TRBJ2-1
CAWSVQGDEQFF
TGTGCCTGGAGTGTACAAGGGGATGAGCAGTTCTTC
>.|.|13|TRBV12-3/TRBV12-4|TRBJ1-5
CASSFIGNQPQHF
TGTGCCAGCAGTTTCATCGGGAATCAGCCCCAGCATTTT
>.|TRBD2|13|TRBV3-1/TRBV3-2|TRBJ2-5
CASRQRGQETQYF
TGTGCCAGCAGGCAGCGGGGCCAAGAGACCCAGTACTTC
>.|.|14|TRBV7-2|TRBJ2-1
CASSPLVLNNEQFF
TGTGCCAGCAGCCCACTAGTACTGAACAATGAGCAGTTCTTC
>.|.|17|TRBV18|TRBJ1-1
CASSRPLGGDGNTEAFF
TGTGCCAGCTCACGCCCTTTAGGGGGGGATGGTAACACTGAAGCTTTCTTT
>.|TRBD1|14|TRBV5-1|TRBJ1-6
CASSLGTADSPLHF
TGCGCCAGCAGCTTAGGGACAGCCGATTCACCCCTCCACTTT
>.|TRBD2|16|TRBV18|TRBJ2-3
CASSPTAGGFTDTQYF
TGTGCCAGCTCACCAACGGCGGGGGGATTCACAGATACGCAGTATTTT
>.|.|12|TRBV11-1|TRBJ1-1
CASSLDRLEAFF
TGTGCCAGCAGCTTAGACAGGCTTGAAGCTTTCTTT
>.|TRBD1|16|TRBV23-1|TRBJ2-3
CASSQSGDRDTDTQYF
TGCGCCAGCAGTCAATCGGGGGACAGGGACACAGATACGCAGTATTTT
>.|.|11|TRBV5-4|TRBJ2-1
CASSSNNEQFF
TGTGCCAGCAGCTCAAACAATGAGCAGTTCTTC
>.|TRBD2|16|TRBV6-2/TRBV6-3|TRBJ2-1
CASSGRLAGARNEQFF
TGTGCCAGCAGTGGGAGACTAGCGGGAGCTCGCAATGAGCAGTTCTTC
>.|.|15|TRBV6-5|TRBJ1-1
CASSYMGQMNTEAFF
TGTGCCAGCAGTTACATGGGACAAATGAACACTGAAGCTTTCTTT
>few|TRBD1|16|TRBV27|TRBJ1-2
CASTRSGQGSVYGYTF
TGTGCCAGCACCCGAAGCGGACAGGGTAGTGTCTATGGCTACACCTTC
>.|.|14|TRBV30|TRBJ1-1
CAWSIRFLTAEAFF
TGTGCCTGGAGTATACGATTTCTGACAGCGGAAGCTTTCTTT
>.|.|11|TRBV5-6|TRBJ2-7
CASSSQNEQYF
TGTGCCAGCAGCTCCCAGAACGAGCAGTACTTC
>.|TRBD1|15|TRBV6-5|TRBJ2-3
CASTQRAGGRNTQYF
TGTGCCAGCACCCAGAGGGCAGGGGGTAGGAATACGCAGTATTTT
>.|.|14|TRBV6-5|TRBJ1-3
CASSPSYSGNTIYF
TGTGCCAGCAGTCCGAGCTACTCTGGAAACACCATATATTTT
>.|TRBD2|14|TRBV27|TRBJ2-3
CASSPGTSGTTQYF
TGTGCCAGCAGTCCAGGGACTAGCGGGACCACGCAGTATTTT
>.|.|16|TRBV21-1|TRBJ2-3
CASSPRVPPRTDTQYF
TGTGCCAGCAGCCCACGCGTTCCCCCGAGGACAGATACGCAGTATTTT
>few|TRBD1|15|TRBV7-9|TRBJ2-1
CASSTRQGGYNEQFF
TGTGCCAGCAGCACCCGACAGGGCGGTTACAATGAGCAGTTCTTC
>.|.|14|TRBV6-4|TRBJ1-2
CAASPRGGSYGYTF
TGTGCCGCCAGCCCCCGCGGGGGTTCCTATGGCTACACCTTC
>.|TRBD2|14|TRBV5-1|TRBJ2-2
CASSSGTSTGELFF
TGCGCCAGCAGCTCCGGGACTAGCACCGGGGAGCTGTTTTTT
>many|TRBD1|18|TRBV7-6|TRBJ1-3
CASSPKAGQGAGGNTIYF
TGTGCCAGCAGCCCTAAGGCGGGACAGGGGGCGGGAGGAAACACCATATATTTT
>.|.|16|TRBV18|TRBJ1-6
CASSSRQSSYNSPLHF
TGTGCCAGCTCATCCCGACAGAGCTCCTATAATTCACCCCTCCACTTT
>.|TRBD2|18|TRBV18|TRBJ2-1
CASSPNPGLAGPYNEQFF
TGTGCCAGCTCACCGAATCCGGGACTAGCGGGGCCCTACAATGAGCAGTTCTTC
>many|TRBD1|13|TRBV15|TRBJ2-3
CATSASRQGRQYF
TGTGCCACCAGCGCGAGCCGACAGGGGAGGCAGTATTTT